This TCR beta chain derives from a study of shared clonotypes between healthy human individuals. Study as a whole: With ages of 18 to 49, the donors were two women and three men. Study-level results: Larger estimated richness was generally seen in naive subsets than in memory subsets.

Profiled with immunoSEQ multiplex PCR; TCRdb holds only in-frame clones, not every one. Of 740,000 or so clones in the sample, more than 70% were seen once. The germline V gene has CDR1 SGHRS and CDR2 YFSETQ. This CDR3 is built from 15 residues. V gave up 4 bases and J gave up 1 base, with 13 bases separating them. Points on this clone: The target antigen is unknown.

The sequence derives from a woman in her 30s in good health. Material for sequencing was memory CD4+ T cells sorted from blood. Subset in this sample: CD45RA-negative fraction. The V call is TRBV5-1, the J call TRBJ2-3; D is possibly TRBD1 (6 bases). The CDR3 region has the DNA TGCGCCAGCAGCATACAGGGTTCCGGCACAGATACGCAGTATTTT. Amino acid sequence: CASSIQGSGTDTQYF.